The sequence of this T cell receptor beta chain was determined in a study of neurological immune-mediated disorders (dated by TCRdb to between 2017 and 2020). Some background on the complete study: Among the roughly 35 multiple sclerosis patients, approximately 30 had relapsing-remitting MS and 3 had secondary progressive MS. Using UMI-based sequencing, the study compared peripheral blood TCR-beta repertoires from patients with HTLV-I-associated myelopathy (HAM/TSP), patients with multiple sclerosis, and healthy controls. The approximately 100 TCR-beta libraries included longitudinal samples, technical triplicates and paired sorted CD4+ and CD8+ T-cell subsets alongside PBMC samples. The cohort included approximately 68 subjects: approximately 14 with HAM/TSP, about 35 with multiple sclerosis, and roughly 20 healthy controls. Study-wide conclusions, independent of this receptor: TCR clonal expansion was highest in HAM/TSP patients and lowest in MS patients, with MS patients falling below even healthy controls. The MS cluster was not associated with any clinical or MRI features, and the authors stated that larger cohorts are needed. Phylogenetic analysis grouped repertoires from 18 of 34 MS patients into a cluster of related CDR3 sequences, suggesting a possible repertoire-level signature. Expanded clones from different subjects shared no identical CDR3 amino acid sequences, which suggests that TCR-beta repertoires were private in all groups.

For the sorted-subset TCR libraries, the starting material was fewer than 1.2 million sorted CD4+ or CD8+ T cells. The multiple sclerosis patients were enrolled in a US clinical protocol that used magnetic resonance imaging to evaluate disease progression. Peripheral blood was subjected to Ficoll-Hypaque density gradient centrifugation to isolate PBMCs, which were then cryopreserved in liquid nitrogen. The study also sequenced paired sorted CD4+ and CD8+ subsets from healthy controls, HAM/TSP patients and MS patients. At least ten counts were recorded for this clonotype. What this receptor recognizes is not known. Per-nucleotide qualities are absent, and no much larger clonotype sits a single base away. V drops 6 bases and J drops 5 bases, leaving 19 bases in between. From cysteine to phenylalanine, the CDR3 is 15 amino acids long. The retained sequence is limited to the CDR3, 45 bases, with the frame set at the first base.

cDNA was synthesized by template-switch 5'RACE using a primer carrying a 10-nucleotide random unique molecular identifier by which each TCR transcript was tagged. Every sequencing run covered 15-18 subjects and yielded more than 180 million TCR-beta sequences. The RNeasy kit was used to extract total RNA. The KAPA Real-time Library Amplification kit was used to amplify TCR-beta VDJ regions with primers for the TCR constant region and the 5'RACE anchor. Sample indexes and Illumina adaptors were added in a first PCR, after which library yield was increased in a second PCR. The roughly 650 bp TCR product was size-selected on a 2% E-gel SizeSelection system after Ampure bead purification. Before pooling, library quality was checked on a Bioanalyzer, concentration was measured with Qubit, and libraries were quantified with the Kapa Library Quantification kit. Libraries were sequenced paired-end 2 x 150 bp on an Illumina HiSeq 2500. To increase sequence diversity, about 25-31% phiX was spiked into each library pool. Per the authors' processing: Quality-filtered reads were processed with the UMI-based MiGEC pipeline, which removed over 80% of raw TCR sequences during error correction. VDJ genes were aligned to IMGT germline references, and clonotypes were defined by unique CDR3 amino acid sequence plus V-J genes. Clonal expansion, Shannon diversity and CDR3 relatedness (CalcPairwiseDistances, ClusterSamples) were evaluated with VDJtools, and phylogenetic trees were built with CLCbio workbench. Expanded clones were defined as having at least 8 unique UMIs, based on coefficient-of-variation modelling across technical triplicates. Clones were called with MiXCR by TCRdb after fastp trimmed the public reads at Q25, and only in-frame beta chains were retained. Entries that share a CDR3 protein sequence are merged under the most common genes and DNA. For this entry, the V and J calls and clone size follow TCRdb and not the study's own pipeline. Counted in this sample were some 22,000 distinct CDR3 sequences; 17% of them appeared once. The top ten clones comprise roughly 6.9% of the sample.

The sample consisted of CD8+ T cells from blood. The chain is encoded by TRBV12-3 or TRBV12-4 joined to TRBJ2-5; TRBD1 is perhaps the D gene, given 5 matching bases. The TCR was taken from a woman under 30 with multiple sclerosis. The encoded CDR3 is CASSSRQTGLETQYF. The DNA is TGTGCCAGCAGCTCAAGACAGACCGGGTTGGAGACCCAGTACTTC.